These T cell receptor beta chains were read from a single sample in a study of T-cell memory formation after mild COVID-19. TCRdb itself ran the 5' RACE reads through MiXCR, one entry per CDR3 protein. The sample has under 450,000 distinct CDR3 sequences; 20% to 30% are singletons. Sample: PBMCs or a T cell subset sorted from them (not recorded which). The receptors were gathered from an adult woman who had mild COVID-19 (a few samples of this study predate the infection). Cell type and time point are not known. Each CDR3 is given with its conserved first and last residue. Each record gives: clone size, D gene, V gene, J gene, CDR3 length, CDR3 DNA, CDR3 protein. D genes are given only for firm matches. The size of a clone is reported for some rows only, either as once, few or many, or as a class for expanded clones.

clone_size: few; d_call: .; v_call: TRBV20-1; j_call: TRBJ2-3; cdr3_length: 14; cdr3_nt: TGCAGTGCTATAGACGGGAGAGGCACAGATACGCAGTATTTT; cdr3_aa: CSAIDGRGTDTQYF
clone_size: .; d_call: .; v_call: TRBV7-9; j_call: TRBJ2-3; cdr3_length: 14; cdr3_nt: TGTGCCAGCAGCTTAATGTCTATTCGAGATACGCAGTATTTT; cdr3_aa: CASSLMSIRDTQYF
clone_size: .; d_call: .; v_call: TRBV11-2; j_call: TRBJ1-1; cdr3_length: 16; cdr3_nt: TGTGCCAGCAGCCTCGGGGCTTCGGATTTGAACACTGAAGCTTTCTTT; cdr3_aa: CASSLGASDLNTEAFF
clone_size: many; d_call: .; v_call: TRBV7-9; j_call: TRBJ2-2; cdr3_length: 15; cdr3_nt: TGTGCCAGCAGCCATCCCGGTCCGAACACCGGGGAGCTGTTTTTT; cdr3_aa: CASSHPGPNTGELFF
clone_size: few; d_call: .; v_call: TRBV4-3; j_call: TRBJ1-6; cdr3_length: 13; cdr3_nt: TGCGCCAGCAATAATGTCTTTAATTCACCCCTCCACTTT; cdr3_aa: CASNNVFNSPLHF
clone_size: once; d_call: .; v_call: TRBV18; j_call: TRBJ2-6; cdr3_length: 16; cdr3_nt: TGTGCCAGCTCAGGAGGCGCCCTCTGGGGGGCCAACGTCCTGACTTTC; cdr3_aa: CASSGGALWGANVLTF
clone_size: few; d_call: TRBD1; v_call: TRBV19; j_call: TRBJ1-5; cdr3_length: 14; cdr3_nt: TGTGCCAGTACCCCAGGGGGGGACTATCAGCCCCAGCATTTT; cdr3_aa: CASTPGGDYQPQHF
clone_size: few; d_call: .; v_call: TRBV3-1; j_call: TRBJ2-7; cdr3_length: 13; cdr3_nt: TGTGCCAGCAGCCAAGTGGTCCAGGGGAATCAGTACTTC; cdr3_aa: CASSQVVQGNQYF
clone_size: .; d_call: TRBD2; v_call: TRBV6-1; j_call: TRBJ2-1; cdr3_length: 17; cdr3_nt: TGTGCCAGCAGTGTAGCTAGCGGGGGGGCGGTATACAATGAGCAGTTCTTC; cdr3_aa: CASSVASGGAVYNEQFF
clone_size: few; d_call: TRBD2; v_call: TRBV20-1; j_call: TRBJ2-1; cdr3_length: 18; cdr3_nt: TGCAGTGCAGGCGGCATTACGGGGGGGCGTCACTCCTACAATGAGCAGTTCTTC; cdr3_aa: CSAGGITGGRHSYNEQFF
clone_size: .; d_call: .; v_call: TRBV5-1; j_call: TRBJ2-2; cdr3_length: 15; cdr3_nt: TGCGCCAGCAGCTTCCTTACCTCGAACACCGGGGAGCTGTTTTTT; cdr3_aa: CASSFLTSNTGELFF
clone_size: many; d_call: .; v_call: TRBV3-1; j_call: TRBJ2-5; cdr3_length: 13; cdr3_nt: TGTGCCAGCAGCCAAGATCCCAAGCAGACCCAGTACTTC; cdr3_aa: CASSQDPKQTQYF
clone_size: .; d_call: TRBD1; v_call: TRBV24-1; j_call: TRBJ2-2; cdr3_length: 17; cdr3_nt: TGTGCCACCAGTGATGATTACGGGACAGTAAACACCGGGGAGCTGTTTTTT; cdr3_aa: CATSDDYGTVNTGELFF
clone_size: few; d_call: .; v_call: TRBV24-1; j_call: TRBJ2-2; cdr3_length: 17; cdr3_nt: TGTGCCACCAGTGATTTGCGAGCAGGGCGAGGGGCCGGGGAGCTGTTTTTT; cdr3_aa: CATSDLRAGRGAGELFF
clone_size: .; d_call: .; v_call: TRBV5-1; j_call: TRBJ2-5; cdr3_length: 14; cdr3_nt: TGCGCCAGCAGCCCTGAGCGGGGACAGGAGACCCAGTACTTC; cdr3_aa: CASSPERGQETQYF
clone_size: few; d_call: TRBD2; v_call: TRBV4-2; j_call: TRBJ2-3; cdr3_length: 13; cdr3_nt: TGTGCCAGCAAGGGACTAGACACAGATACGCAGTATTTT; cdr3_aa: CASKGLDTDTQYF
clone_size: once; d_call: .; v_call: TRBV27; j_call: TRBJ1-1; cdr3_length: 13; cdr3_nt: TGTGCCAGCAGTTTATTCGGAGAGGCCGAGGCTTTCTTT; cdr3_aa: CASSLFGEAEAFF
clone_size: few; d_call: .; v_call: TRBV7-9; j_call: TRBJ2-3; cdr3_length: 14; cdr3_nt: TGTGCCAGCAGCTCCGAGCAGTTCACAGATACGCAGTATTTT; cdr3_aa: CASSSEQFTDTQYF
clone_size: few; d_call: .; v_call: TRBV5-1; j_call: TRBJ2-1; cdr3_length: 17; cdr3_nt: TGCGCCAGCAGCTCGAAGGGTGCGGGGTACTCCTACAATGAGCAGTTCTTC; cdr3_aa: CASSSKGAGYSYNEQFF
clone_size: .; d_call: .; v_call: TRBV5-1; j_call: TRBJ2-4; cdr3_length: 17; cdr3_nt: TGCGCCAGCAGCTTGGGCCCCGACAGACTAGCCAAAAACATTCAGTACTTC; cdr3_aa: CASSLGPDRLAKNIQYF
clone_size: medium-sized; d_call: .; v_call: TRBV7-8; j_call: TRBJ2-3; cdr3_length: 17; cdr3_nt: TGTGCCAGCAGCGGGCCCTTGACGGCGACTAGCACAGATACGCAGTATTTT; cdr3_aa: CASSGPLTATSTDTQYF
clone_size: .; d_call: .; v_call: TRBV12-3/TRBV12-4; j_call: TRBJ1-5; cdr3_length: 16; cdr3_nt: TGTGCCAGCAGCAGCCAATCAGGGATTTCCAATCAGCCCCAGCATTTT; cdr3_aa: CASSSQSGISNQPQHF
clone_size: .; d_call: .; v_call: TRBV7-8; j_call: TRBJ1-5; cdr3_length: 13; cdr3_nt: TGTGCCAGCAGCATCCGAAGCAATCAGCCCCAGCATTTT; cdr3_aa: CASSIRSNQPQHF
clone_size: few; d_call: TRBD1; v_call: TRBV12-3/TRBV12-4; j_call: TRBJ2-1; cdr3_length: 14; cdr3_nt: TGTGCCAGCAGTCAGGGGGTTCAAGCTTCTGAGCAGTTCTTC; cdr3_aa: CASSQGVQASEQFF
clone_size: few; d_call: .; v_call: TRBV20-1; j_call: TRBJ1-4; cdr3_length: 12; cdr3_nt: TGCAGTGCTAGATTGGGGAATGAAAAACTGTTTTTT; cdr3_aa: CSARLGNEKLFF
clone_size: few; d_call: .; v_call: TRBV7-8; j_call: TRBJ1-1; cdr3_length: 14; cdr3_nt: TGTGCCAGCACCCGGGAGAGGGGCTGGACTGAAGCTTTCTTT; cdr3_aa: CASTRERGWTEAFF
clone_size: few; d_call: TRBD2; v_call: TRBV11-2; j_call: TRBJ2-3; cdr3_length: 21; cdr3_nt: TGTGCCAGCAGCTTAGAGGTAGACCTCATGTGGACTAGCGGGGGCACAGATACGCAGTATTTT; cdr3_aa: CASSLEVDLMWTSGGTDTQYF
clone_size: .; d_call: TRBD2; v_call: TRBV27; j_call: TRBJ2-7; cdr3_length: 15; cdr3_nt: TGTGCCAGCAGTGGGGGACTAGCGGGCCCCAACGAGCAGTACTTC; cdr3_aa: CASSGGLAGPNEQYF
clone_size: .; d_call: .; v_call: TRBV4-3; j_call: TRBJ2-1; cdr3_length: 16; cdr3_nt: TGCGCCAGCAGCCAGGTTGCGACTGGTCAAGGGAATGAGCAGTTCTTC; cdr3_aa: CASSQVATGQGNEQFF
clone_size: .; d_call: .; v_call: TRBV11-2; j_call: TRBJ2-4; cdr3_length: 15; cdr3_nt: TGTGCCAGCAGCTTAGATCGAGGACCCCCGGTCCTTCAGTACTTC; cdr3_aa: CASSLDRGPPVLQYF
clone_size: .; d_call: TRBD1; v_call: TRBV7-9; j_call: TRBJ2-6; cdr3_length: 19; cdr3_nt: TGTGCCAGCAGCTCGACCCGGGACAGGGGGCTTTCTGGGGCCAACGTCCTGACTTTC; cdr3_aa: CASSSTRDRGLSGANVLTF
clone_size: .; d_call: TRBD2; v_call: TRBV20-1; j_call: TRBJ2-1; cdr3_length: 15; cdr3_nt: TGCAGTGCTAGAAGAGGCGGGAGGGCCGACAATGAGCAGTTCTTC; cdr3_aa: CSARRGGRADNEQFF
clone_size: few; d_call: .; v_call: TRBV4-1; j_call: TRBJ1-3; cdr3_length: 14; cdr3_nt: TGCGCCAGCAGCCCCGTCGGGGTTAGAAACACCATATATTTT; cdr3_aa: CASSPVGVRNTIYF
clone_size: .; d_call: .; v_call: TRBV5-1; j_call: TRBJ1-3; cdr3_length: 14; cdr3_nt: TGCGCCAGCAGCTTCGGCGCTGTAGGAAACACCATATATTTT; cdr3_aa: CASSFGAVGNTIYF
clone_size: .; d_call: .; v_call: TRBV19; j_call: TRBJ1-5; cdr3_length: 14; cdr3_nt: TGTGCCAGTAGTATAAATCGGCTTAATCAGCCCCAGCATTTT; cdr3_aa: CASSINRLNQPQHF
clone_size: .; d_call: .; v_call: TRBV3-1; j_call: TRBJ1-6; cdr3_length: 15; cdr3_nt: TGTGCCAGCAGCCCGGTGGGAGGGATTGATTCACCCCTCCACTTT; cdr3_aa: CASSPVGGIDSPLHF
clone_size: few; d_call: .; v_call: TRBV12-3/TRBV12-4; j_call: TRBJ2-3; cdr3_length: 15; cdr3_nt: TGTGCCAGCAGCTCCTCAGGTGGGAGAGTCGATACGCAGTATTTT; cdr3_aa: CASSSSGGRVDTQYF
clone_size: few; d_call: .; v_call: TRBV12-3/TRBV12-4; j_call: TRBJ2-6; cdr3_length: 14; cdr3_nt: TGTGCCAGCAGCAGGGGCCGACGGCCCAACGTCCTGACTTTC; cdr3_aa: CASSRGRRPNVLTF
clone_size: few; d_call: .; v_call: TRBV5-6; j_call: TRBJ2-5; cdr3_length: 15; cdr3_nt: TGTGCCAGCAGCTTGGCCCTGGGCGGCCTAGAGACCCAGTACTTC; cdr3_aa: CASSLALGGLETQYF
clone_size: few; d_call: .; v_call: TRBV12-3/TRBV12-4; j_call: TRBJ2-1; cdr3_length: 11; cdr3_nt: TGTGCCAGCAGGAGAAGCCTTGAGCAGTTCTTC; cdr3_aa: CASRRSLEQFF
clone_size: .; d_call: TRBD2; v_call: TRBV27; j_call: TRBJ2-5; cdr3_length: 18; cdr3_nt: TGTGCCAGCAGTAGCACCGGACTAGCGGGAGGGTTCCAAGAGACCCAGTACTTC; cdr3_aa: CASSSTGLAGGFQETQYF
clone_size: .; d_call: TRBD1; v_call: TRBV30; j_call: TRBJ1-1; cdr3_length: 16; cdr3_nt: TGTGCCTGGACCCAGTCCAGGACAGGGGGTTGGTCTGAAGCTTTCTTT; cdr3_aa: CAWTQSRTGGWSEAFF
clone_size: .; d_call: .; v_call: TRBV11-2; j_call: TRBJ1-2; cdr3_length: 15; cdr3_nt: TGTGCCAGCAGCTTATACGTAGGGTCGGGCTATGGCTACACCTTC; cdr3_aa: CASSLYVGSGYGYTF
clone_size: few; d_call: .; v_call: TRBV7-9; j_call: TRBJ2-3; cdr3_length: 12; cdr3_nt: TGTGCCAGCACCTCCGGGCTAGATACGCAGTATTTT; cdr3_aa: CASTSGLDTQYF
clone_size: once; d_call: TRBD1; v_call: TRBV12-3/TRBV12-4; j_call: TRBJ1-2; cdr3_length: 17; cdr3_nt: TGTGCCAGCAGTCCTCCCCCCGGGACAGGGGGCAACTATGGCTACACCTTC; cdr3_aa: CASSPPPGTGGNYGYTF
clone_size: .; d_call: .; v_call: TRBV4-3; j_call: TRBJ1-2; cdr3_length: 15; cdr3_nt: TGCGCCAGCAGCCAAGATGCGGCAATCTCGGTTGGCTACACCTTC; cdr3_aa: CASSQDAAISVGYTF
clone_size: few; d_call: TRBD2; v_call: TRBV5-1; j_call: TRBJ2-1; cdr3_length: 19; cdr3_nt: TGCGCCAGCAGCCAGAACCCCTCCGTAGCGGGAGCGCGCTACAATGAGCAGTTCTTC; cdr3_aa: CASSQNPSVAGARYNEQFF
clone_size: .; d_call: .; v_call: TRBV11-1; j_call: TRBJ2-3; cdr3_length: 15; cdr3_nt: TGTGCCAGCAGCCGACGTGAGCGGAGCACAGATACGCAGTATTTT; cdr3_aa: CASSRRERSTDTQYF
clone_size: .; d_call: .; v_call: TRBV7-2; j_call: TRBJ2-7; cdr3_length: 13; cdr3_nt: TGTGCCAGCAGCTTACAGCCTATCTCTGAGCAGTACTTC; cdr3_aa: CASSLQPISEQYF
clone_size: .; d_call: .; v_call: TRBV30; j_call: TRBJ1-2; cdr3_length: 13; cdr3_nt: TGTGCCTGGAGTACGTCCGGTTCGGGGGGCTACACCTTC; cdr3_aa: CAWSTSGSGGYTF
clone_size: .; d_call: TRBD1; v_call: TRBV29-1; j_call: TRBJ2-7; cdr3_length: 14; cdr3_nt: TGCAGCGTAACCCGACCGGGACAGACCTACGAGCAGTACTTC; cdr3_aa: CSVTRPGQTYEQYF
clone_size: .; d_call: .; v_call: TRBV5-1; j_call: TRBJ2-5; cdr3_length: 13; cdr3_nt: TGCGCCAGCCGATCGGGGAGTTTGGAGACCCAGTACTTC; cdr3_aa: CASRSGSLETQYF
clone_size: .; d_call: .; v_call: TRBV7-9; j_call: TRBJ2-7; cdr3_length: 16; cdr3_nt: TGTGCCAGCAGCGCCGCCGGGGGCCGTAGCTCCTACGAGCAGTACTTC; cdr3_aa: CASSAAGGRSSYEQYF
clone_size: .; d_call: TRBD1; v_call: TRBV7-9; j_call: TRBJ2-3; cdr3_length: 16; cdr3_nt: TGTGCCAGCAGGTTTACAGGGGGCGCTGGCACAGATACGCAGTATTTT; cdr3_aa: CASRFTGGAGTDTQYF
clone_size: few; d_call: .; v_call: TRBV3-1; j_call: TRBJ2-3; cdr3_length: 12; cdr3_nt: TGTGCCAGCAGCCGAGGGGTCGATACGCAGTATTTT; cdr3_aa: CASSRGVDTQYF
clone_size: .; d_call: .; v_call: TRBV29-1; j_call: TRBJ2-2; cdr3_length: 15; cdr3_nt: TGCAGCGTTGAAGATCCCTCTGTTAGCACCGGGGAGCTGTTTTTT; cdr3_aa: CSVEDPSVSTGELFF
clone_size: .; d_call: .; v_call: TRBV7-8; j_call: TRBJ2-1; cdr3_length: 12; cdr3_nt: TGTGCCAGCAGCTACTTGCGGAATGAGCAGTTCTTC; cdr3_aa: CASSYLRNEQFF
clone_size: few; d_call: .; v_call: TRBV4-1; j_call: TRBJ2-2; cdr3_length: 14; cdr3_nt: TGCGCCAGCAGCCCCGGGAAGCGGTACGGGGAGCTGTTTTTT; cdr3_aa: CASSPGKRYGELFF
clone_size: once; d_call: .; v_call: TRBV2; j_call: TRBJ1-4; cdr3_length: 15; cdr3_nt: TGTGCCAGCAGTGAAACCGACGGAATGGCGGAAAAGGTGTTTTTT; cdr3_aa: CASSETDGMAEKVFF